This TCR beta chain was retrieved from a study of cytomegalovirus exposure and HLA in healthy donors. This CDR3 comprises 15 residues. Germline V gene sequence: CDR1 LNHNV, CDR2 YYDKDF (reference sequence). V was pared by 3 bases and J by 8 bases, with 14 bases between. Study-wide results and limits: The study had only CMV serostatus as immune exposure information. Analysis was carried out at a later point, and it linked a missense DCLRE1C variant to TCR beta V- and J-gene trimming. A later analysis associated some 16,000 TCR beta sequences with HLA alleles at a 0.05 false discovery rate.

13 Jbeta primers and 60 Vbeta primers were used for the PCR. How the authors handled the data: Later analysis identified roughly 82 million unique TCR beta chains, about 10 million shared. Sequencing used immunoSEQ multiplex PCR; TCRdb keeps in-frame clones, though not all of them. V and J calls and clone size follow that table, whereas D and trimming were derived from the DNA. The table records approximately 170,000 clones, roughly 83% of them present only once. As regards this clone: What it recognizes is unknown.

V and J are TRBV15 and TRBJ1-6; possibly TRBD1 for D (6 bases). The sample comprised PBMCs. The source is a boy aged 2-9 years in good health and CMV-seronegative. This CDR3 is CATSRDLGADSPLHF. The DNA of the CDR3 is TGTGCCACCAGCAGGGATTTGGGGGCGGATTCACCCCTCCACTTT.